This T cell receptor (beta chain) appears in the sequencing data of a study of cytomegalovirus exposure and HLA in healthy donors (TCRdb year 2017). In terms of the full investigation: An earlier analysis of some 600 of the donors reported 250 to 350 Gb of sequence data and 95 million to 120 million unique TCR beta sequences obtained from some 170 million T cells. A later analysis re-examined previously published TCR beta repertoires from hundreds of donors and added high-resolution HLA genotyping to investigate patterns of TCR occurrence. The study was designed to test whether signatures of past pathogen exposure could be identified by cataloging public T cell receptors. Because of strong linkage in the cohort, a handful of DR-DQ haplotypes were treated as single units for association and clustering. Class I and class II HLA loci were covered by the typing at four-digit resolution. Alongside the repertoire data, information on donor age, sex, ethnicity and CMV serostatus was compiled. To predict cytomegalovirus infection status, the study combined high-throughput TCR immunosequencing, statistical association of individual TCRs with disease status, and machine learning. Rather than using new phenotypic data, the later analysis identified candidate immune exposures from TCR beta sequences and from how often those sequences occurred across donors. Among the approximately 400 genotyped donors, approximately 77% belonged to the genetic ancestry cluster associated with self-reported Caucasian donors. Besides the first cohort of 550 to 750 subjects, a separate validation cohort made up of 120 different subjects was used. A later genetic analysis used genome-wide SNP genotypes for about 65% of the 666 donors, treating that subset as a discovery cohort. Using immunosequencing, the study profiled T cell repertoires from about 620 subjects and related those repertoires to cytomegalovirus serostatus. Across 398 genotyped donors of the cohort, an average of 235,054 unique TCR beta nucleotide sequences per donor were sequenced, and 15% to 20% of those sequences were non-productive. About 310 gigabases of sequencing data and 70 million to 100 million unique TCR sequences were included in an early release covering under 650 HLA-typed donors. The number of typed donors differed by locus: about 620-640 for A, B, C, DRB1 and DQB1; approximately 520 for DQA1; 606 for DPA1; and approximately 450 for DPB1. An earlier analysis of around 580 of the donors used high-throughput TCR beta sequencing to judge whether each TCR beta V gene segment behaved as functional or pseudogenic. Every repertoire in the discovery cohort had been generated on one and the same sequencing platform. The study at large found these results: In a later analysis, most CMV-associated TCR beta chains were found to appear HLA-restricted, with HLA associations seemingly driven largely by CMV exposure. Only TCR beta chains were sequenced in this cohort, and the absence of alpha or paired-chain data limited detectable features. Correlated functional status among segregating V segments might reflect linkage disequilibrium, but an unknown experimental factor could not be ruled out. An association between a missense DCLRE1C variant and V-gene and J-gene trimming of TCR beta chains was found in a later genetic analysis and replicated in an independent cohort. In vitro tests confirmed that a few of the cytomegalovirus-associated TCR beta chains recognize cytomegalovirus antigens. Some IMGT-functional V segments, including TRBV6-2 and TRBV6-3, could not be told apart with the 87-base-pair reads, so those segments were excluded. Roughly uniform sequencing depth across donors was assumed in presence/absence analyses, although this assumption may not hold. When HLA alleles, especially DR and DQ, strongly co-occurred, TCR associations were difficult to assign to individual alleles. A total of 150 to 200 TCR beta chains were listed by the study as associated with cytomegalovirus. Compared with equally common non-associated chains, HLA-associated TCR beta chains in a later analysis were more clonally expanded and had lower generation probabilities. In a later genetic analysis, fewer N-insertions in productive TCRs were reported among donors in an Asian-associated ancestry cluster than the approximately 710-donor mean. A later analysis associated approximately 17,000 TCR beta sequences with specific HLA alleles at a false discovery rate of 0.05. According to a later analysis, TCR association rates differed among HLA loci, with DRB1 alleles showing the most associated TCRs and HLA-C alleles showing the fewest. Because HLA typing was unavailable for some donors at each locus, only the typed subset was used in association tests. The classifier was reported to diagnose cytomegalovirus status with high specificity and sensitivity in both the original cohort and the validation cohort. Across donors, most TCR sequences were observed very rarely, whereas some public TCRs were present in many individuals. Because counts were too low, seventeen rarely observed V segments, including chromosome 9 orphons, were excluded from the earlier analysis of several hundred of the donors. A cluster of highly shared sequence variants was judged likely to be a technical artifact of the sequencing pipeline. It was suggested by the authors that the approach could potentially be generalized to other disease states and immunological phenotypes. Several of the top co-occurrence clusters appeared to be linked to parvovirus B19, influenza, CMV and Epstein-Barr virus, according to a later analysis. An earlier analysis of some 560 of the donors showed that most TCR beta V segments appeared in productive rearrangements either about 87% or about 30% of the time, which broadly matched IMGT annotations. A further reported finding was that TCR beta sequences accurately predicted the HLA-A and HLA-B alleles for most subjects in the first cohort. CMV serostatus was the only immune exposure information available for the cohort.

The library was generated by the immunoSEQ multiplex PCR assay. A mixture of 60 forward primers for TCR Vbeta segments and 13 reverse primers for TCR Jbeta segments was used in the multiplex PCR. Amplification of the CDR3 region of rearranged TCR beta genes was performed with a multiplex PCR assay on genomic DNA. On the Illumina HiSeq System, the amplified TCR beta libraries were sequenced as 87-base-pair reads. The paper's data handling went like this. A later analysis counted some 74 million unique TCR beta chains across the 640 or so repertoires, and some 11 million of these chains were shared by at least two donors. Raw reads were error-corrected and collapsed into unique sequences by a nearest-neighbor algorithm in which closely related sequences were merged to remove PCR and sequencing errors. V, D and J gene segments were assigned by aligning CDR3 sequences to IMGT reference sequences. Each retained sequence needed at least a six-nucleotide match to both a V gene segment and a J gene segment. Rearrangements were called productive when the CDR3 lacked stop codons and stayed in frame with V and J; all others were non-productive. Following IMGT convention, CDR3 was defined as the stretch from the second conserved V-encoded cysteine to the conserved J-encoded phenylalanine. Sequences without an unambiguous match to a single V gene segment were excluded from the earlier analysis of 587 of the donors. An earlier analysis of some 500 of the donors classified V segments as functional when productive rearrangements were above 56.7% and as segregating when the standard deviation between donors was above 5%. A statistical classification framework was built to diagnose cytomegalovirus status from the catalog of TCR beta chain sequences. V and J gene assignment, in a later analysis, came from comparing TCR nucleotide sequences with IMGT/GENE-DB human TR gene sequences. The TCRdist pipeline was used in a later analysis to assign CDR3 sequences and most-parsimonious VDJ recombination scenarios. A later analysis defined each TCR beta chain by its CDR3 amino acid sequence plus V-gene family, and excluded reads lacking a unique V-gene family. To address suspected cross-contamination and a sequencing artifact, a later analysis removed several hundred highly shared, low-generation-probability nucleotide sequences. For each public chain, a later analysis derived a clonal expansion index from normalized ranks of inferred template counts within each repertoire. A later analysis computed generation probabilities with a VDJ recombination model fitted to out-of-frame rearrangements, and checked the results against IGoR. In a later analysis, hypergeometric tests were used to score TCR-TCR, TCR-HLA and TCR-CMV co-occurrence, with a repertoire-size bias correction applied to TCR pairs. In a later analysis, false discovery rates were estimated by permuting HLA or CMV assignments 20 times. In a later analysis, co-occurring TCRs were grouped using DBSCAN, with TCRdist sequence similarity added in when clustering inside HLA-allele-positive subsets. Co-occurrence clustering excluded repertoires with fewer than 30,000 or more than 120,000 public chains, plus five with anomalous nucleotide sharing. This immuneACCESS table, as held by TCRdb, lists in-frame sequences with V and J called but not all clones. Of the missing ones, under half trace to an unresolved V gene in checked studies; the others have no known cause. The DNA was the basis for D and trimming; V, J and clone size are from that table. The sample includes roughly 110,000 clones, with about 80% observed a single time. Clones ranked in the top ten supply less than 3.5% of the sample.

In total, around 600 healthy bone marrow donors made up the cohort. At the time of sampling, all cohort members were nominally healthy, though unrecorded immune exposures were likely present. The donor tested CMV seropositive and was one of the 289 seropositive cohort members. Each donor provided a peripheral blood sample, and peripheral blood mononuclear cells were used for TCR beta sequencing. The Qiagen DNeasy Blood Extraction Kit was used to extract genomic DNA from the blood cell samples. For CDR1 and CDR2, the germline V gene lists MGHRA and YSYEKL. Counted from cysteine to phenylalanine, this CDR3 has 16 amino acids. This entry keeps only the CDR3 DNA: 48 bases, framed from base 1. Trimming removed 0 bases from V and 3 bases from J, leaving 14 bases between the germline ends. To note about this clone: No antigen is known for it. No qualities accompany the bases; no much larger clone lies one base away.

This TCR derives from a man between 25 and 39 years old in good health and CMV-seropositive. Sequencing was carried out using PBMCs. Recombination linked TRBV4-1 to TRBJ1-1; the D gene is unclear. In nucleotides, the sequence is TGCGCCAGCAGCCAAGATCGGACTCTCCTGGACACTGAAGCTTTCTTT. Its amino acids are CASSQDRTLLDTEAFF.